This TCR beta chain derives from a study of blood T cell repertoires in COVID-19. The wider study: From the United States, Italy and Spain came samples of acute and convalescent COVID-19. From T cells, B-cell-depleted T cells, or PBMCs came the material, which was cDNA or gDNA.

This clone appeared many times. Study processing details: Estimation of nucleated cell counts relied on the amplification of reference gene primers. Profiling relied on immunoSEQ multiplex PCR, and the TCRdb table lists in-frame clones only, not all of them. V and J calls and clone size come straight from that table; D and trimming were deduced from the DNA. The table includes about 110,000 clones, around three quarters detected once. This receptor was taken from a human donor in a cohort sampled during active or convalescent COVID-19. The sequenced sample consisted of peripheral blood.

CDR3 residues: CASSLTAPGLFLGEQYF. In DNA form, the CDR3 reads TGTGCCAGCAGCTTAACAGCTCCGGGACTCTTTTTGGGCGAGCAGTACTTC. The V call is TRBV7-8, the J call TRBJ2-7, with TRBD2 as a possible D gene (6 bases). The CDR3 consists of 17 residues. The V and J ends lost 2 bases and 6 bases respectively, with 23 bases between them. Looked up from germline, CDR1 is SGHVS and CDR2 is FQNEAQ. The variable domain in full, with the rest retrieved from reference TRBV7-8 and TRBJ2-7, is GAGVSQSPRYKVAKRGQDVALRCDPISGHVSLFWYQQALGQGPEFLTYFQNEAQLDKSGLPSDRFFAERPEGSVSTLKIQRTQQEDSAVYLCASSLTAPGLFLGEQYFGPGTRLTVT.